This T cell receptor beta chain was identified during a study of blood T cell repertoires in COVID-19. Study-wide context: Sites across the United States, Italy and Spain contributed samples from acute and convalescent COVID-19. PBMCs, B-cell-depleted T cells, or T cells provided the cDNA or gDNA that made up the material.

Authors' processing steps: Amplification of reference gene primers provided the estimated nucleated cell counts. Some clones are missing from TCRdb's copy, which holds only in-frame ones; the method was immunoSEQ multiplex PCR. V and J calls and clone size are copied from that table; D and trimming were computed from the DNA. The table lists 160,000 or so clones, roughly 87% of them singletons. Trimming pared 2 bases from V and 6 bases from J, leaving 14 bases between. Germline CDR1 SGHTA, CDR2 FQGNSA. The CDR3 loop spans 14 amino acids. The receptor's source is a woman between 50 and 59 years old with acute or convalescent COVID-19. The sequencing sample was made of peripheral blood. The chain uses TRBV7-2 and TRBJ2-7; possible D gene TRBD2, 6 bases. CDR3 amino acids: CASSLLLARTEQYF. DNA of the CDR3: TGTGCCAGCAGCTTACTACTAGCTCGAACCGAGCAGTACTTC.